This paragraph covers one TCR beta chain sequence. The CDR3 totals 14 residues. Between the trimmed V and J ends, which lost 1 base and 7 bases, there was a span of 8 bases. TCRdb fed the 5' RACE reads into MiXCR, producing one record per CDR3 protein. The table includes 450,000 to 650,000 distinct CDR3 sequences, around 15% detected once. The data belong to a study of identical twins. The same data also went into a second study, on yellow fever vaccine responses in identical twins.

The sequence was collected from a woman aged 18 to 35 in good health. The sample consisted of CD4+ T cells sorted from blood. The chain is built from TRBV12-3 or TRBV12-4 and TRBJ1-6; the D gene is possibly TRBD1 (5 bases). CDR3 sequence reads: CASSLEGRNSPLHF. As DNA, the CDR3 is TGTGCCAGCAGTTTAGAGGGGAGGAATTCACCCCTCCACTTT.